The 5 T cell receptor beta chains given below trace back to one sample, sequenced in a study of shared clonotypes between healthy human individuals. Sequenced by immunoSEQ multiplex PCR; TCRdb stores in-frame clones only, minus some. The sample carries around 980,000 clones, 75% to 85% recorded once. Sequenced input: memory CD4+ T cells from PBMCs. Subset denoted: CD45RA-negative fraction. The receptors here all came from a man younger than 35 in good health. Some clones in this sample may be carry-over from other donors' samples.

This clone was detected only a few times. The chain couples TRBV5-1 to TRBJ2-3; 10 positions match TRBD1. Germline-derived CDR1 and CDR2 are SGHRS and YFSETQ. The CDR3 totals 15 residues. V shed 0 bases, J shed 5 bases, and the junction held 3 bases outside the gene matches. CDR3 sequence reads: CASSLGQGAGDTQYF. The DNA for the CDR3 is TGCGCCAGCAGCTTGGGACAGGGGGCCGGAGATACGCAGTATTTT.

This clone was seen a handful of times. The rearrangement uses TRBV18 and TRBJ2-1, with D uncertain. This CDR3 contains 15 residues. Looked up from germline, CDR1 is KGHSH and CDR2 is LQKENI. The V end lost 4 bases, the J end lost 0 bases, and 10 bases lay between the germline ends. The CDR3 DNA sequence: TGTGCCAGCTCACAACTCGCCAGCTCCTACAATGAGCAGTTCTTC. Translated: CASSQLASSYNEQFF.

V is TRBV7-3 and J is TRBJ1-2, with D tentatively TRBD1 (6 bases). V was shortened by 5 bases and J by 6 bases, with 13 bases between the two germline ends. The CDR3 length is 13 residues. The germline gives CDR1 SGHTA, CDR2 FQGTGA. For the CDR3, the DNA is TGTGCCAGCAGCCAACGCACAGGGAATGGCTACACCTTC. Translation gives CASSQRTGNGYTF.

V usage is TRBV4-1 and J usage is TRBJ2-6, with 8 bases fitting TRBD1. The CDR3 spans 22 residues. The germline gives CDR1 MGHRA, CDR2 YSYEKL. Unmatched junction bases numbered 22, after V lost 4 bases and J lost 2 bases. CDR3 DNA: TGCGCCAGCAGCCGAGCAACCTACCAAGGACAGGGCCTGAGGACTGGGGCCAACGTCCTGACTTTC. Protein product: CASSRATYQGQGLRTGANVLTF.

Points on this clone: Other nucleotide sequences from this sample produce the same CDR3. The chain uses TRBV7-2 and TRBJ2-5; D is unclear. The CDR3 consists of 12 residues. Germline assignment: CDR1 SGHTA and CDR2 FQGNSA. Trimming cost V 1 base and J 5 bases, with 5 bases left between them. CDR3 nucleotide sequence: TGTGCCAGCAGCTTAGGGCTCGAGACCCAGTACTTC. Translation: CASSLGLETQYF.